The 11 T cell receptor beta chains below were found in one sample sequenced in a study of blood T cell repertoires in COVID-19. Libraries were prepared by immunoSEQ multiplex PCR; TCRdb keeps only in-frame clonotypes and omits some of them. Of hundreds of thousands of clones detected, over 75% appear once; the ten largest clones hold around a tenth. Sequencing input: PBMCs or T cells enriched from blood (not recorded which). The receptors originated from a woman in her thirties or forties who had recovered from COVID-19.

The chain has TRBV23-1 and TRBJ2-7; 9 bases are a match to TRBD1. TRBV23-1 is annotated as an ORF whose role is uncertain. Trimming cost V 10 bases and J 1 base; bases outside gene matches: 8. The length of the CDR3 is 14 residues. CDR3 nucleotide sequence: TGCGCCACCCTCGACAGGGGGGTTTCCTACGAGCAGTACTTC. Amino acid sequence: CATLDRGVSYEQYF.

The chain's CDR3 is CASSEGSGGTYEQYF. The CDR3 DNA reads TGCGCCAGCAGCGAGGGCAGCGGGGGAACCTACGAGCAGTACTTC. This chain connects TRBV10-2 to TRBJ2-7; 8 nucleotides agree with TRBD2. CDR1 and CDR2 from the germline V gene are WSHSY and SAAADI. Losses at the gene ends were 6 bases for V and 2 bases for J; bases not matched to a gene: 9. The CDR3 runs to 15 residues.

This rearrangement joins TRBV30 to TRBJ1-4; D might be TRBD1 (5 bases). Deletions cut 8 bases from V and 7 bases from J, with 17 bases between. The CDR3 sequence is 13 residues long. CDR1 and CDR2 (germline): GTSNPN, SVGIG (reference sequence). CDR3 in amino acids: CARGAGWGEKLFF. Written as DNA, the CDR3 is TGTGCCCGGGGAGCAGGGTGGGGTGAAAAACTGTTTTTT.

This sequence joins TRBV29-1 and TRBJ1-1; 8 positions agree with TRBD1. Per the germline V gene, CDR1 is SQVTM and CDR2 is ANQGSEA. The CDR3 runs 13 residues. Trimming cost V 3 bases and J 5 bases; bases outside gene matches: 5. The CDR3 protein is CSVDSGGRTEAFF. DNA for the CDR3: TGCAGCGTTGATTCAGGGGGCAGAACTGAAGCTTTCTTT.

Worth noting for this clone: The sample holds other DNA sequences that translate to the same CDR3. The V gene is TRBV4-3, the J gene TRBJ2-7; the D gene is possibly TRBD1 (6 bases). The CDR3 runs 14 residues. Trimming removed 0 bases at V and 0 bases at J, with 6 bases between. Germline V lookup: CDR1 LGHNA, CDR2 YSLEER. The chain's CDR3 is CASSQDRGSYEQYF. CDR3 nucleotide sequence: TGCGCCAGCAGCCAAGACAGGGGCTCCTACGAGCAGTACTTC.

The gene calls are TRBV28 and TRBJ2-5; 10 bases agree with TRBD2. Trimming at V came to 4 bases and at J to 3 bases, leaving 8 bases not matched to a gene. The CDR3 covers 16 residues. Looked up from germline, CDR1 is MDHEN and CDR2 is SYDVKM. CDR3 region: CASSYPSGGEEETQYF. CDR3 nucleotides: TGTGCCAGCAGTTATCCTAGCGGGGGAGAAGAAGAGACCCAGTACTTC.

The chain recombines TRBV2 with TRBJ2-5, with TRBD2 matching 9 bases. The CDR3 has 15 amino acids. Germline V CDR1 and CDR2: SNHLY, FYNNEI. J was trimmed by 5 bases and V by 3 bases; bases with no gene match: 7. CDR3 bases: TGTGCCAGCAGTGACCGCGGGGGGGCTGGGGAGACCCAGTACTTC. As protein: CASSDRGGAGETQYF.

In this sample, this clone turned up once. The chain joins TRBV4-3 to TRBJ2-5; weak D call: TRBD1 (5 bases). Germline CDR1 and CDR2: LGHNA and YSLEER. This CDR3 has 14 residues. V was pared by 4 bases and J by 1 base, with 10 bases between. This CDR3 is CASSPQGVQETQYF. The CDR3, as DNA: TGCGCCAGCAGCCCGCAGGGCGTCCAAGAGACCCAGTACTTC.

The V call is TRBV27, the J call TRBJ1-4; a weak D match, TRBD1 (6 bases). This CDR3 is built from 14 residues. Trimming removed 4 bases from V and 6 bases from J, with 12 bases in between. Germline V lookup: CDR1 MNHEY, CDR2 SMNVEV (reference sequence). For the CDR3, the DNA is TGTGCCAGCAGTTATACAGGGTATGATGAAAAACTGTTTTTT. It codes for CASSYTGYDEKLFF.

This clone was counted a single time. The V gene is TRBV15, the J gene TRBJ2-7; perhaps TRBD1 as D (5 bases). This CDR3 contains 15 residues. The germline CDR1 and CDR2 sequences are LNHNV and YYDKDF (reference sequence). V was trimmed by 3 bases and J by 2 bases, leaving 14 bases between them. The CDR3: CATSSTGAYAYEQYF. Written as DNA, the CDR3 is TGTGCCACCAGCAGTACAGGAGCCTACGCCTACGAGCAGTACTTC. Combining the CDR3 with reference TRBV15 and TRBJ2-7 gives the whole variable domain DAMVIQNPRYQVTQFGKPVTLSCSQTLNHNVMYWYQQKSSQAPKLLFHYYDKDFNNEADTPDNFQSRRPNTSFCFLDIRSPGLGDTAMYLCATSSTGAYAYEQYFGPGTRLTVT.

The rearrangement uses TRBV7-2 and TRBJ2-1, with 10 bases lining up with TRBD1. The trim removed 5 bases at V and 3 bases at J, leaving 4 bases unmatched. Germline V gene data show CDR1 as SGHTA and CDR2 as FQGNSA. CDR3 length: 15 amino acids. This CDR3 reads CASSPGTGVYNEQFF. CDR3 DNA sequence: TGTGCCAGCAGCCCCGGGACAGGGGTCTACAATGAGCAGTTCTTC.